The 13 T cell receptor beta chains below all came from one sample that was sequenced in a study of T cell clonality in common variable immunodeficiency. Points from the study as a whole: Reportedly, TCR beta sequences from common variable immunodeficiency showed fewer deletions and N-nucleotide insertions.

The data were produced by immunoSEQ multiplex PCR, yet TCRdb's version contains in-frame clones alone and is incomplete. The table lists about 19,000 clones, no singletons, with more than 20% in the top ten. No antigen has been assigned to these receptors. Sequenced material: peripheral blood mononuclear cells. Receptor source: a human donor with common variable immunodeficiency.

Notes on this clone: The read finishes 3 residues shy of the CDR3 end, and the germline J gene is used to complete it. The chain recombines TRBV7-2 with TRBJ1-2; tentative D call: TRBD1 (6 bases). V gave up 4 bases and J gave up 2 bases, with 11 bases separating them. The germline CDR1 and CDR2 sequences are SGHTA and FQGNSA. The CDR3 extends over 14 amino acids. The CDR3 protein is CASSSVDRNYGYTF. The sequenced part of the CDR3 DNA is TGTGCCAGCAGCTCCGTTGACAGGAACTATGGC.

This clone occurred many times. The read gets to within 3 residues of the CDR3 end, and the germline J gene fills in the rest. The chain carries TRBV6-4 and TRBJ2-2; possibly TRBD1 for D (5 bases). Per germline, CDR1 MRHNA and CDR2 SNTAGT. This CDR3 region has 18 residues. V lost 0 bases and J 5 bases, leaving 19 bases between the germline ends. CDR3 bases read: TGTGCCAGCAGTGACTCTATTATCGCAGGGTCGGAGACCGGGGAG. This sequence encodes CASSDSIIAGSETGE. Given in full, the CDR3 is CASSDSIIAGSETGELFF.

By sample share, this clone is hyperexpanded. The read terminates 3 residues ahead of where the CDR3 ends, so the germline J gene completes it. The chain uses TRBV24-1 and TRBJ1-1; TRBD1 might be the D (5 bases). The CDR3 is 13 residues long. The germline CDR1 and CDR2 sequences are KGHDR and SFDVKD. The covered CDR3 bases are TGTGCCACCAGTGATTCCTGGGTAGGGGAG. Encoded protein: CATSDSWVGE. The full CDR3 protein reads CATSDSWVGEAFF.

The CDR3: CASSPGTSPSILNNEQFF. CDR3 bases read: TGTGCCAGCTCACCTGGGACTAGCCCATCCATACTCAACAATGAG. This chain connects TRBV18 to TRBJ2-1, with 9 bases fitting TRBD2. The read ends 3 residues early relative to the CDR3; the germline J gene fills the gap. CDR3 size: 18 residues. Trimming at V came to 3 bases and at J to 5 bases, leaving 14 bases not matched to a gene. CDR1 is KGHSH, CDR2 LQKENI, per germline.

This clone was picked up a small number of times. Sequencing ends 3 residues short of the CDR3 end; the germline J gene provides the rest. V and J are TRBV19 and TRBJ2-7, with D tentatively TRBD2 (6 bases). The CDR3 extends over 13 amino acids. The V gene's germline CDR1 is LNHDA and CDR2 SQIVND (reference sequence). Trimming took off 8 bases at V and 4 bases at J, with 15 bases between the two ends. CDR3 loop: CASGYSGVYEQYF. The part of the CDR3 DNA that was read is TGTGCCAGTGGTTATTCGGGGGTGTACGAG.

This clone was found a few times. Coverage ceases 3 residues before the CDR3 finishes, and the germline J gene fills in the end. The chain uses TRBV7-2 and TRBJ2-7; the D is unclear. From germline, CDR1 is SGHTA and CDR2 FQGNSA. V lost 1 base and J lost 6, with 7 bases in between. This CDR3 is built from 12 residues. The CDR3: CASSLEVGEQYF. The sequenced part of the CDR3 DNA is TGTGCCAGCAGCTTAGAGGTTGGCGAG.

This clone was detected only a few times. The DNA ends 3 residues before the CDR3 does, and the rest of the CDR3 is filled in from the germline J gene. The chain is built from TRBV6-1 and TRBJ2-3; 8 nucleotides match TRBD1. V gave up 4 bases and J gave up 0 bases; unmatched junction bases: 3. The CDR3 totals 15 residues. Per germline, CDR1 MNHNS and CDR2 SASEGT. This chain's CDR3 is CASSGTGLSTDTQYF. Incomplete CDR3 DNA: TGTGCCAGCAGTGGGACAGGGCTAAGCACAGATACG.

The CDR3 reads CASSMGQYNQPQHF. The CDR3 bases that were read are TGTGCCAGTAGCATGGGACAGTACAATCAGCCC. V and J are TRBV19 and TRBJ1-5, with 7 positions matching TRBD1. The read terminates 3 residues ahead of where the CDR3 ends, so the germline J gene completes it. The CDR3 sequence is 14 residues long. Germline loops: CDR1 LNHDA, CDR2 SQIVND (reference sequence). Trimming cost V 6 bases and J 3 bases; bases outside gene matches: 5.

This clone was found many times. The CDR3 region is CAWSMAGGYGTDTQYF. CDR3 DNA (partial): TGTGCCTGGAGTATGGCAGGGGGGTATGGCACAGATACG. V gene TRBV30 combines with J gene TRBJ2-3; TRBD1 is a possible D gene (7 bases). The read terminates 3 residues before the CDR3 end, so the remaining end is supplied by the germline J gene. Deletions cut 2 bases from V and 1 base from J, with 16 bases between. Germline CDR1 GTSNPN, CDR2 SVGIG (reference sequence). This CDR3 contains 16 residues.

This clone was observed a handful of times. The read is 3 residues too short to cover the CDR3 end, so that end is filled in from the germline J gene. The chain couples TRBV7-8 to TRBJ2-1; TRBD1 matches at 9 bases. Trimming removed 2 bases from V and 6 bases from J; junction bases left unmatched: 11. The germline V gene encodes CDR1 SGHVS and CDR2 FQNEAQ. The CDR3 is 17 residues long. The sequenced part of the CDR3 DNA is TGTGCCAGCAGCTTACCCGGGGACAGGGTACCCTCCAATGAG. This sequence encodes CASSLPGDRVPSNE. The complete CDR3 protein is CASSLPGDRVPSNEQFF.

The DNA read from the CDR3 is TGTGCCAGCAGCCTAATCGGGACATCAACCTACGAG. Encoded protein: CASSLIGTSTYE. The full-length CDR3 reads as CASSLIGTSTYEQYF. The rearrangement joins TRBV7-2 to TRBJ2-7; D possibly corresponds to TRBD1 (6 bases). Read data end 3 residues before the CDR3 end; the end is taken from the germline J gene. From germline, CDR1 is SGHTA and CDR2 FQGNSA. Trimming took off 5 bases at V and 2 bases at J, with 16 bases between the two ends. This CDR3 region has 15 residues. The whole variable domain, remainder taken from reference TRBV7-2 and TRBJ2-7, is GAGVSQSPSNKVTEKGKDVELRCDPISGHTALYWYRQSLGQGLEFLIYFQGNSAPDKSGLPSDRFSAERTGGSVSTLTIQRTQQEDSAVYLCASSLIGTSTYEQYFGPGTRLTVT.

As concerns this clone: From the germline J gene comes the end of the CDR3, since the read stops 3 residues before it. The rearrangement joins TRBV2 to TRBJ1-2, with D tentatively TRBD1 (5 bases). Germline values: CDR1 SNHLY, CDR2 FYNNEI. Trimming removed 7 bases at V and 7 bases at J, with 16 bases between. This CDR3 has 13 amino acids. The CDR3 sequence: CASIGLGLSGYTF. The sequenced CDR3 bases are TGTGCCAGCATTGGGTTGGGGCTAAGTGGC.

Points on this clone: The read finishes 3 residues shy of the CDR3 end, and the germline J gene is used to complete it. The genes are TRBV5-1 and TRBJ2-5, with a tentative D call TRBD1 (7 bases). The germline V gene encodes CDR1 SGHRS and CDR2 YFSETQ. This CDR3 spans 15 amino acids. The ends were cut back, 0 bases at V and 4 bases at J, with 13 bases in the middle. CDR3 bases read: TGCGCCAGCAGCTTGGGGCAGGGGGGTGGAGAGACC. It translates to CASSLGQGGGET. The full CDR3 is CASSLGQGGGETQYF.